This record concerns one T cell receptor (beta chain) sequence. What it binds is unknown. Germline V gene sequence: CDR1 SNHLY, CDR2 FYNNEI. The CDR3 has 15 residues. With V trimmed by 4 bases and J by 2 bases, 4 bases remained unmatched. PCR amplification relied on 60 Vbeta primers (plus 13 Jbeta primers). The table came from immunoSEQ multiplex PCR; TCRdb's copy has only in-frame clones and leaves some out. The profile shows hundreds of thousands of clones, more than 75% of them singletons. This sample is drawn from a study of cytomegalovirus exposure and HLA in healthy donors. Study-level findings and limits: Analyses of presence/absence relied on an assumption of roughly uniform sequencing depth across donors.

This receptor was taken from a girl aged 2-10 years in good health and CMV-seronegative. The specimen was PBMCs. This chain links TRBV2 with TRBJ1-3; 8 bases agree with TRBD1. This CDR3 reads CASSVGQGTGNTIYF. The CDR3 DNA reads TGTGCCAGCAGTGTCGGACAGGGAACTGGAAACACCATATATTTT.